This TCR beta chain was observed in a study of early T cells in non-severe SARS-CoV-2 infection. Across the whole study: The input, bulk RNA from unsorted whole blood, was sequenced, and chains were unpaired.

Unique molecular identifiers were added to individual cDNA molecules. MiXCR, applied by TCRdb to the 5' RACE reads, yields one record per CDR3 protein. The sample yields approximately 30,000 distinct CDR3 sequences, 3.9% seen once. V was cut by 2 bases and J by 8 bases, with 4 bases left in between. The CDR3 extends over 11 amino acids. Looked up from germline, CDR1 is MNHNY and CDR2 is SVGAGI (reference sequence). The table lists this clonotype with many counts. What it binds is not known. Study-wide results and caveats: Anti-spike CD8 responses were favored in VDJdb matching, and private and CD4 specificities were missed.

Sequenced input: whole blood. The rearrangement uses TRBV6-6 and TRBJ2-1, with D unclear. The clonotype comes from an adult who was a healthcare worker with PCR-confirmed SARS-CoV-2 infection or an uninfected control (not recorded which). The CDR3 sequence is CASSYLDEQFF. CDR3 nucleotides: TGTGCCAGCAGTTACCTAGATGAGCAGTTCTTC.